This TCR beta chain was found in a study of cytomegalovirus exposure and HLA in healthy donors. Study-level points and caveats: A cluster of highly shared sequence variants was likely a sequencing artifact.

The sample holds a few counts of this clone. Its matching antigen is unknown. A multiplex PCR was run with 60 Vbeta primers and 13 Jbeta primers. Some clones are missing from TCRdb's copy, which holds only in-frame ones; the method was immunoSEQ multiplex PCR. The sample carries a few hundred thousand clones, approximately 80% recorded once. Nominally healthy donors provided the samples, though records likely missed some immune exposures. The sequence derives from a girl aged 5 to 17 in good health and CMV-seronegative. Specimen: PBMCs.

For the CDR3, the DNA is TGTGCCAGCAGTTCAGGGTATATGGTATCGAATGAGCAGTTCTTC. It translates to CASSSGYMVSNEQFF. This chain connects TRBV5-5 to TRBJ2-1, with D maybe TRBD1 (5 bases). Germline V gene lookup returns CDR1 SGHKS and CDR2 YYEKEE (reference sequence). The V end was cut by 5 bases, the J end by 7 bases, with 19 bases between. This CDR3 spans 15 amino acids.